Listed below are T cell receptor beta chains from one sample, sequenced in a study of beta chain features in type 1 diabetes. Data came from immunoSEQ multiplex PCR; TCRdb stores just in-frame clones and leaves some out. The sample records around 400,000 clones, 10% to 15% being singletons. Specimen: naive CD4+ T cells from blood. Every receptor here comes from a man aged 18 to 29 in good health. The CDR3 runs from the conserved cysteine through the conserved F or W. A D gene is named only where the DNA matches it firmly. Clone size is not always given. Where it is, it says once, few, many or a class for expanded clones.

>TRBV9|.|TRBD2|TRBJ2-3
TGTGCCAGCAGCATGACTAGCGGGGGGGCAGATACGCAGTATTTT
CASSMTSGGADTQYF
>TRBV2|few|TRBD2|TRBJ2-3
TGTGCCAGCAGGAGACTAGCGGGGGGAATGGATACGCAGTATTTT
CASRRLAGGMDTQYF
>TRBV11-3|few|.|TRBJ2-1
TGTGCCAGCAGCTTCGAGAGCGGCTCCTACAATGAGCAGTTCTTC
CASSFESGSYNEQFF
>TRBV27|few|TRBD1|TRBJ2-1
TGTGCCAGCAGTTTTCCCCAGGGGGCTCCGTACAATGAGCAGTTCTTC
CASSFPQGAPYNEQFF
>TRBV5-8|few|TRBD2|TRBJ2-7
TGTGCCAGCAGCTTGGACGTAGCGGGGGGGCCCGAGCAGTACTTC
CASSLDVAGGPEQYF
>TRBV18|few|.|TRBJ1-1
TGTGCCAGCTCACCCTCAACCCGAAACAGCCAGTTTTTCTTT
CASSPSTRNSQFFF
>TRBV12-5|few|.|TRBJ2-1
TGTGCTAGTGCCAAAGGGGTAGGATACAACAATGAGCAGTTCTTC
CASAKGVGYNNEQFF
>TRBV5-4|.|TRBD1|TRBJ1-2
TGTGCCAGCAGCCACGACAGGGCCGGCTACACCTTC
CASSHDRAGYTF
>TRBV19|.|TRBD2|TRBJ2-6
TGTGCCAGTAGTAGCACCATAGCGGGAGTATACTCTGGGGCCAACGTCCTGACTTTC
CASSSTIAGVYSGANVLTF
>TRBV9|few|TRBD2|TRBJ2-1
TGTGCCAGCAGCGCCCCCCGGGCGGGAGGGCCGCACAATGAGCAGTTCTTC
CASSAPRAGGPHNEQFF
>TRBV19|.|TRBD1|TRBJ1-1
TGTGCCACCTACGACAGGGACAATGAAGCTTTCTTT
CATYDRDNEAFF
>TRBV19|.|TRBD1|TRBJ2-3
TGTGCCAGTGTAAGACAGGGGGCCTCAGATACGCAGTATTTT
CASVRQGASDTQYF
>TRBV11-2|few|TRBD2|TRBJ2-3
TGTGCCAGCAGCTTAGTAGGCGCGGGAGGGGTAGATACGCAGTATTTT
CASSLVGAGGVDTQYF
>TRBV29-1|few|TRBD1|TRBJ1-5
TGCAGCGCCGGGACAGAGAATCAGCCCCAGCATTTT
CSAGTENQPQHF
>TRBV5-4|.|TRBD1|TRBJ2-1
TGTGCCAGCAGCCCGACAGGGGGCGGAGGCAATGAGCAGTTCTTC
CASSPTGGGGNEQFF
>TRBV4-1|.|.|TRBJ2-1
TGCGCCAGCAGCCAAGGGATGGCCAGGGCAGTCTACAATGAGCAGTTCTTC
CASSQGMARAVYNEQFF
>TRBV9|.|.|TRBJ2-3
TGTGCCAGCAGCGTAGTGGGAGCGAGTACAGATACGCAGTATTTT
CASSVVGASTDTQYF
>TRBV25-1|few|.|TRBJ2-1
TGTGCCAGCAGTGACAGGGGTCCAAGCTCCTACAATGAGCAGTTCTTC
CASSDRGPSSYNEQFF
>TRBV9|once|TRBD1|TRBJ2-1
TGTGCCAGCAGCGTAGCCCCGGGACAGGGCAATGAGCAGTTCTTC
CASSVAPGQGNEQFF
>TRBV7-9|few|.|TRBJ1-2
TGTGCCAGCAGCCCAACAGTAGATGGCTACACCTTC
CASSPTVDGYTF
>TRBV27|.|.|TRBJ2-3
TGTGCCAGCAGACCTTTGACTAGCACAGATACGCAGTATTTT
CASRPLTSTDTQYF
>TRBV5-1|.|.|TRBJ2-5
TGCGCCAGCAGCTTGGGAGTGTCTCAAGAGACCCAGTACTTC
CASSLGVSQETQYF
>TRBV7-2|.|TRBD1|TRBJ2-2
TGTGCCAGCAGCTCAGGGGGAAACACCGGGGAGCTGTTTTTT
CASSSGGNTGELFF
>TRBV6-5|.|.|TRBJ2-5
TGTGCCAGCAGTTACGACAGAAGACAAGAGACCCAGTACTTC
CASSYDRRQETQYF
>TRBV5-1|few|.|TRBJ2-2
TGCGCCAGCAGCTTGGCCTCAGCGAACACCGGGGAGCTGTTTTTT
CASSLASANTGELFF
>TRBV28|few|TRBD1|TRBJ2-3
TGTGCCAGCAGTCCCTCGGACAGGAGTGTTCGTGATACGCAGTATTTT
CASSPSDRSVRDTQYF
>TRBV6-1|few|.|TRBJ2-7
TGTGCCAGCAGTGAAGGGAACTCGCCCTCCGGGATGCAGTACTTC
CASSEGNSPSGMQYF
>TRBV4-2|few|.|TRBJ2-1
TGTGCCAGCAGCCAACAAGGGAGAGGGCGGCGATATGAGCAGTTCTTC
CASSQQGRGRRYEQFF
>TRBV10-3|few|.|TRBJ1-6
TGTGCCATCAGTGAGTCGGGGGGGCTCATCGATTCACCCCTCCACTTT
CAISESGGLIDSPLHF
>TRBV19|.|TRBD1|TRBJ2-7
TGTGCCAGTAGTATTGAAGTGGACGTCGGGACAGTATCCTACGAGCAGTACTTC
CASSIEVDVGTVSYEQYF
>TRBV19|.|TRBD2|TRBJ2-1
TGTGCCAGTAGTATTCGCGGGGGCTACAATGAGCAGTTCTTC
CASSIRGGYNEQFF
>TRBV4-3|.|.|TRBJ1-3
TGCGCCAGCAGCCAGACCTCAGGGTACTCTGGAAACACCATATATTTT
CASSQTSGYSGNTIYF
>TRBV27|.|.|TRBJ1-6
TGTGCCAGCAGCCTGACCGGGGCACCCCTCCACTTT
CASSLTGAPLHF
>TRBV4-3|few|TRBD2|TRBJ2-1
TGCGCCAGCAGCCAAGAAGGGCTAGCGGGTTACAATGAGCAGTTCTTC
CASSQEGLAGYNEQFF
>TRBV4-2|few|.|TRBJ2-4
TGTGCCAGCAGCCAAGCCTTGAAACAGGGTTCGACCAAAAACATTCAGTACTTC
CASSQALKQGSTKNIQYF
>TRBV4-2|.|TRBD2|TRBJ2-3
TGTGCCAGTCGGGAGGTCAGCACAGATACGCAGTATTTT
CASREVSTDTQYF
>TRBV7-2|few|TRBD2|TRBJ2-7
TGTGCCAGCAGCTTATATCTAGCGGGAGACTACGAGCAGTACTTC
CASSLYLAGDYEQYF
>TRBV6-5|.|TRBD2|TRBJ2-1
TGTGCCAGCAGTCGCGGACTAGCGGGGGACAATGAGCAGTTCTTC
CASSRGLAGDNEQFF
>TRBV9|.|TRBD1|TRBJ1-2
TGTGCCAGCAGCGTAGAGGGACAGGGTGCTGGCGGCTATGGCTACACCTTC
CASSVEGQGAGGYGYTF
>TRBV7-2|.|TRBD2|TRBJ2-2
TGTGCCAGCAGGCCCTCAGGGACTAGCGGGAGAGGCACCGGGGAGCTGTTTTTT
CASRPSGTSGRGTGELFF
>TRBV7-8|few|.|TRBJ2-3
TGTGCCAGCAGCTTGGTAGGGGGTCTGACAGATACGCAGTATTTT
CASSLVGGLTDTQYF
>TRBV4-3|.|TRBD2|TRBJ2-4
TGCGCCAGCAGCCAAAGATTGGGGCTAGCGGGAGGTTGGAACATTCAGTACTTC
CASSQRLGLAGGWNIQYF
>TRBV19|few|TRBD2|TRBJ2-1
TGTGCCAGTAGTGTCGGAACTAGCGGGGTACAGTTCTTC
CASSVGTSGVQFF
>TRBV4-2|few|TRBD2|TRBJ2-4
TGTGCCAGCAGCCCCCGGACTAGCGGGGGAGTTGCCAAAAACATTCAGTACTTC
CASSPRTSGGVAKNIQYF
>TRBV5-1|.|.|TRBJ2-2
TGCGCCAGCAGCTTGGGGCACACCGGGGAGCTGTTTTTT
CASSLGHTGELFF
>TRBV6-5|.|TRBD1|TRBJ2-7
TGTGCCAGCAGCCGGACAGGCTACGAGCAGTACTTC
CASSRTGYEQYF
>TRBV5-1|few|.|TRBJ1-1
TGCGCCAGCAGCTTCGGCGGACAACTCAACACTGAAGCTTTCTTT
CASSFGGQLNTEAFF
>TRBV18|few|TRBD1|TRBJ1-5
TGTGCCAGCTCATCGGACAGGGTGAGCAATCAGCCCCAGCATTTT
CASSSDRVSNQPQHF
>TRBV15|.|TRBD1|TRBJ2-7
TGTGCCACCAGCAGAGATTTCGGACAGGGAATGCCCTACGAGCAGTACTTC
CATSRDFGQGMPYEQYF
>TRBV4-3|few|.|TRBJ1-5
TGCGCCAGCAGCCAAGAGACAGACCATCAGCCCCAGCATTTT
CASSQETDHQPQHF
>TRBV5-6|.|TRBD2|TRBJ2-1
TGTGCCAGCAGCTTGGTTGCGGGAGGGTACAATGAGCAGTTCTTC
CASSLVAGGYNEQFF
>TRBV6-4|.|.|TRBJ2-3
TGTGCCAGCAGTGACGAGGGACATTCAGATACGCAGTATTTT
CASSDEGHSDTQYF
>TRBV28|.|TRBD2|TRBJ2-5
TGTGCCATCGGAGCGGGAGGGGGCCAAGAGACCCAGTACTTC
CAIGAGGGQETQYF
>TRBV4-2|few|.|TRBJ1-5
TGTGCCAGCAGCCACGAGAGAAATAGCAATCAGCCCCAGCATTTT
CASSHERNSNQPQHF
>TRBV18|few|.|TRBJ2-2
TGTGCCAGCTCACCACCGAGTAGGAACACCGGGGAGCTGTTTTTT
CASSPPSRNTGELFF
>TRBV5-4|few|TRBD2|TRBJ2-7
TGTGCCAGCAACAATCCCTTTCGGGAGGGCCCCAACGAGCAGTACTTC
CASNNPFREGPNEQYF
>TRBV7-8|few|.|TRBJ2-5
TGTGCCAGCAGCTTAGACAGAGAGACCCAGTACTTC
CASSLDRETQYF
>TRBV9|.|.|TRBJ1-5
TGTGCCAGTTCCGCTTTTGACAATAGGAATCAGCCCCAGCATTTT
CASSAFDNRNQPQHF
>TRBV30|.|.|TRBJ2-2
TGTGCCTGGAGTCCCTGGACAGAAGGAATTGGGGAGCTGTTTTTT
CAWSPWTEGIGELFF